The source of this TCR beta chain is a study of long-term antiretroviral therapy in people with HIV. The V end lost 3 bases, the J end lost 6 bases, and 13 bases lay between the germline ends. This CDR3 spans 15 amino acids. Germline V gene sequence: CDR1 SGDLS, CDR2 YYNGEE. An immunoSEQ assay, version v3.0, was performed at survey level. Using immunoSEQ multiplex PCR, the repertoire was profiled, and TCRdb retains in-frame clones only, with some absent. This table holds roughly 25,000 clones, roughly 80% found once. Per individual, the PBMC samples numbered at least one pre-ART and at least two post-ART. Every single participant having HIV got treatment inside the United States. Study observations and caveats: Every time point showed a repertoire led by clones expanded before ART.

As for this clone: Its antigen is not known.

The sample consisted of unsorted PBMCs, taken 2.1 years after starting antiretroviral therapy. The chain is built from TRBV9 and TRBJ1-6, with D perhaps matching TRBD1 (5 bases). The sequence was collected from a young man with HIV. CDR3 bases: TGTGCCAGCAGCGCCACGACAGCGGCTAATTCACCCCTCCACTTT. This sequence encodes CASSATTAANSPLHF.